This T cell receptor beta chain was recovered during a study of blood T cell repertoires in COVID-19. Study details: Samples came from the United States, Italy and Spain, spanning acute and convalescent COVID-19. The analysed material was cDNA or gDNA that came from T cells, B-cell-depleted T cells, or PBMCs.

Germline assignment: CDR1 MNHEY and CDR2 SMNVEV (reference sequence). This CDR3 is 15 amino acids long. J gave up 2 bases and V 5 bases, and 9 bases lay outside the gene matches. Methods used by the authors: Estimation of nucleated cell counts was performed using reference gene primer amplification. Measured with immunoSEQ multiplex PCR; TCRdb has only the in-frame clones, and not every one. For V, J and clone size, that table is used; D and trimming come from the DNA. The data contain 170,000 or so clones, 65% to 90% of them singletons. The sequence came from a man in his forties or fifties with active or convalescent COVID-19. The rearrangement links TRBV27 to TRBJ2-7; 7 nucleotides agree with TRBD1. The sequenced material came from peripheral blood. The CDR3 here is CASSTRQGSPYEQYF. The DNA for the CDR3 is TGTGCCAGCAGTACCCGACAGGGTTCCCCCTACGAGCAGTACTTC.